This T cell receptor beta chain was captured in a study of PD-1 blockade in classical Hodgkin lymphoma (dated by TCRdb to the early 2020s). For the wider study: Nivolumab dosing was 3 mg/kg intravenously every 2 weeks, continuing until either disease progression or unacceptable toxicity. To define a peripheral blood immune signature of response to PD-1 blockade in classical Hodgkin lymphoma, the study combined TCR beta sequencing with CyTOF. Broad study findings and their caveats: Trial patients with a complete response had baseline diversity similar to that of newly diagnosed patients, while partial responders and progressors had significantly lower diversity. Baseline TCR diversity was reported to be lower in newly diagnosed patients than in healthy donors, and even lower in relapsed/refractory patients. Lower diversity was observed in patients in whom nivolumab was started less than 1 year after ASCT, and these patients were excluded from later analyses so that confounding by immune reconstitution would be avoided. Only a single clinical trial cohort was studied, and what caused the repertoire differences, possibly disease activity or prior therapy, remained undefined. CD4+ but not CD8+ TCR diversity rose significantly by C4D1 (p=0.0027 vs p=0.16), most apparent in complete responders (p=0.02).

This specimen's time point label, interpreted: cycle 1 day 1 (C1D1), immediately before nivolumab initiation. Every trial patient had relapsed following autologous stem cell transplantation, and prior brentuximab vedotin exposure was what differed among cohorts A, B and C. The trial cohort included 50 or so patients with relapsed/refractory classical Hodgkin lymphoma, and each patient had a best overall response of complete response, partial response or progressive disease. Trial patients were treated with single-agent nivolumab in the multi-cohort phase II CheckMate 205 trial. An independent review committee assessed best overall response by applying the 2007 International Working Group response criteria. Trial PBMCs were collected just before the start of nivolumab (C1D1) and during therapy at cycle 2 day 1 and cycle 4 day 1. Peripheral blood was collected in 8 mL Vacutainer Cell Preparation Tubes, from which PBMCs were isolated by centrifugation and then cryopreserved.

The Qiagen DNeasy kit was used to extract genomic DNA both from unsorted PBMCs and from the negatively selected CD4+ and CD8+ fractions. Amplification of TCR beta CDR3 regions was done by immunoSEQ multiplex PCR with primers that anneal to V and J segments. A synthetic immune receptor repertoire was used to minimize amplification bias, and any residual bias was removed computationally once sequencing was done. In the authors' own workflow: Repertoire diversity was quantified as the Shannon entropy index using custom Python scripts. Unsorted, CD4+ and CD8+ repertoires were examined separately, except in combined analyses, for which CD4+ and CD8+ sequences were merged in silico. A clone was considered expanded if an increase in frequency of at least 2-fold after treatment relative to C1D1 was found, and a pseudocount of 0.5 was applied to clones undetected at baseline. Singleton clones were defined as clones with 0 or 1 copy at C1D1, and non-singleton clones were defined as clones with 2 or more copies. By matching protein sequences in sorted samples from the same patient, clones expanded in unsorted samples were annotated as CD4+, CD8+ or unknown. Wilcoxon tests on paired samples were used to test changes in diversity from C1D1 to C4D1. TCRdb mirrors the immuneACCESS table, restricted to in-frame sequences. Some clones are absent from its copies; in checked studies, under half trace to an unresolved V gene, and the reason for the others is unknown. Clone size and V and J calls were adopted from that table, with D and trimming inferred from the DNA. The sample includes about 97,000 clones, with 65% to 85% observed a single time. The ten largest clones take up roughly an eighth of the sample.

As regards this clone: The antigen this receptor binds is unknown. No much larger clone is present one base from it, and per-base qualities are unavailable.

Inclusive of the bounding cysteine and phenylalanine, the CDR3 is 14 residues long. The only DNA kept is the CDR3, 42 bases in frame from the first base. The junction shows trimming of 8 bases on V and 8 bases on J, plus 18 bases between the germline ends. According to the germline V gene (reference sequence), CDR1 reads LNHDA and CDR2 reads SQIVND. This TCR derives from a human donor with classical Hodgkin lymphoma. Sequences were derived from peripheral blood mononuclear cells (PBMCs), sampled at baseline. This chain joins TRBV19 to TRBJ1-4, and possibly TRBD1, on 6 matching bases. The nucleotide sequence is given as TGTGCCAGTGGCCAGGGGTTAGGAGAGGAAAAACTGTTTTTT. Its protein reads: CASGQGLGEEKLFF.